This is a list of T cell receptor beta chains from one sample in a study of T cell responses to AZD1222 COVID-19 vaccine. The method was immunoSEQ multiplex PCR; TCRdb's version includes in-frame clones alone and lacks a portion of them. The profile shows around 91,000 clones, approximately 91% of them singletons. The specimen was peripheral blood, collected 28 days after the second AZD1222 dose. The receptors stem from an adult who received the AZD1222 COVID-19 vaccine. CDR3s include the opening cysteine and the closing phenylalanine or tryptophan. A D gene is named only where the DNA matches it firmly. Clone size is shown for a subset of rows, as once, few, many or a class of expanded clone.

size	V	D	J	CDR3	DNA
NA	TRBV19	NA	TRBJ1-2	CASSIERRRGGYTF	TGTGCCAGTAGTATAGAACGGAGGCGGGGAGGCTACACCTTC
NA	TRBV20-1	NA	TRBJ1-6	CSASFAVDNSPLHF	TGCAGTGCTAGTTTCGCCGTCGATAATTCACCCCTCCACTTT
NA	TRBV12-5	TRBD1	TRBJ2-2	CASRGQSDTGELFF	TGTGCTTCGAGGGGGCAGTCGGACACCGGGGAGCTGTTTTTT
NA	TRBV29-1	TRBD2	TRBJ2-7	CSVVGLADGYEQYF	TGCAGCGTTGTCGGGCTAGCGGATGGTTACGAGCAGTACTTC
NA	TRBV19	NA	TRBJ2-1	CASRESPRGSYNEQFF	TGTGCCAGTCGAGAAAGCCCGAGGGGTAGCTACAATGAGCAGTTCTTC
NA	TRBV5-4	NA	TRBJ2-3	CASSLLSLADTQYF	TGTGCCAGCAGCTTGTTGTCCCTGGCAGATACGCAGTATTTT
NA	TRBV27	TRBD1	TRBJ2-5	CASSFSGTQGGETQYF	TGTGCCAGCAGTTTCTCCGGGACACAGGGGGGCGAGACCCAGTACTTC
NA	TRBV7-8	TRBD2	TRBJ2-2	CASSSNRRGGNTGELFF	TGTGCCAGCAGCTCCAACCGACGGGGGGGGAACACCGGGGAGCTGTTTTTT
NA	TRBV28	NA	TRBJ1-3	CASSLRPGNTIYF	TGTGCCAGCAGTTTAAGGCCTGGAAACACCATATATTTT
NA	TRBV15	TRBD1	TRBJ2-7	CATGTETYEQYF	TGTGCCACCGGGACAGAAACCTACGAGCAGTACTTC
NA	TRBV6-5	NA	TRBJ2-7	CASSKQGIVKGEQYF	TGTGCCAGCAGTAAACAGGGTATCGTGAAGGGCGAGCAGTACTTC
large	TRBV6-5	TRBD1	TRBJ2-7	CASNRDRGRYEQYF	TGTGCCAGCAACCGGGACAGGGGGCGATACGAGCAGTACTTC
NA	TRBV5-8	NA	TRBJ1-5	CASTLLGSQPQHF	TGTGCCAGCACCCTCTTAGGGAGCCAGCCCCAGCATTTT
NA	TRBV7-9	TRBD2	TRBJ2-1	CASRRRREGSYNEQFF	TGTGCCAGCAGAAGAAGGAGGGAGGGGTCTTACAATGAGCAGTTCTTC
NA	TRBV5-5	NA	TRBJ1-2	CASSFIGGTANYGYTF	TGTGCCAGCAGCTTTATAGGGGGGACGGCTAACTATGGCTACACCTTC
NA	TRBV28	NA	TRBJ1-5	CASSYGQISNQPQHF	TGTGCCAGCAGCTACGGACAAATTAGCAATCAGCCCCAGCATTTT
NA	TRBV5-3	NA	TRBJ2-7	CARSPGAYLVEQYF	TGTGCCAGAAGCCCCGGCGCCTACTTGGTGGAGCAGTACTTC
NA	TRBV7-2	NA	TRBJ1-3	CASSYPGTSGNTIYF	TGTGCCAGCAGCTACCCCGGGACCTCTGGAAACACCATATATTTT
NA	TRBV28	TRBD1	TRBJ2-2	CASSSAHRGRVTGELFF	TGTGCCAGCAGTTCCGCCCACAGGGGGCGAGTCACCGGGGAGCTGTTTTTT
NA	TRBV29-1	NA	TRBJ2-5	CSVELEEKTQYF	TGCAGCGTTGAATTGGAGGAAAAGACCCAGTACTTC
NA	TRBV5-1	NA	TRBJ1-4	CASSLGQGSREKLFF	TGCGCCAGCAGCTTGGGGCAGGGGTCACGAGAAAAACTGTTTTTT
NA	TRBV6-5	NA	TRBJ2-1	CASSYMTAKSYNEQFF	TGTGCCAGCAGTTATATGACGGCCAAGTCCTACAATGAGCAGTTCTTC
NA	TRBV5-1	NA	TRBJ1-1	CASSLGQIRNTEAFF	TGCGCCAGCAGCTTGGGGCAGATCCGGAACACTGAAGCTTTCTTT
NA	TRBV15	NA	TRBJ2-7	CATSPEYYEQYF	TGTGCCACCAGCCCCGAATACTACGAGCAGTACTTC
once	TRBV2	NA	TRBJ1-1	CASNGRGNTEAFF	TGTGCCAGCAATGGACGGGGGAACACTGAAGCTTTCTTT
once	TRBV10-3	NA	TRBJ1-1	CAIRSSGSEAFF	TGTGCCATCAGGAGCAGCGGTTCTGAAGCTTTCTTT
NA	TRBV18	TRBD2	TRBJ2-2	CASSRLSGGKTGELFF	TGTGCCAGCTCACGATTATCGGGAGGTAAAACCGGGGAGCTGTTTTTT
NA	TRBV7-9	NA	TRBJ2-5	CASSPGAQETQYF	TGTGCCAGCAGCCCGGGGGCTCAAGAGACCCAGTACTTC
NA	TRBV6-1	NA	TRBJ1-1	CASSVSGLVLGGTEAFF	TGTGCCAGCAGTGTGAGCGGGTTGGTTCTGGGAGGCACTGAAGCTTTCTTT
once	TRBV19	NA	TRBJ1-5	CASSASRDSNQPQHF	TGTGCCAGTAGTGCCTCCAGGGATAGCAATCAGCCCCAGCATTTT
NA	TRBV13	NA	TRBJ2-7	CASSNNGRGEQYF	TGTGCCAGCAGCAACAACGGGCGGGGCGAGCAGTACTTC
NA	TRBV11-2	TRBD1	TRBJ1-1	CASSHQGATTEAFF	TGTGCCAGCAGCCACCAGGGGGCAACAACTGAAGCTTTCTTT
NA	TRBV6-6	NA	TRBJ1-2	CASSSQNNYGYTF	TGTGCCAGCAGTTCTCAAAATAACTATGGCTACACCTTC
NA	TRBV5-1	TRBD1	TRBJ2-7	CASSSTGEVYEQYF	TGCGCCAGCAGCTCGACAGGGGAGGTGTACGAGCAGTACTTC
NA	TRBV10-2	TRBD2	TRBJ2-1	CASIMAAGGKGQFF	TGCGCCAGCATAATGGCAGCGGGAGGGAAGGGGCAGTTCTTC
NA	TRBV7-2	NA	TRBJ2-7	CASSPSSDSYEQYF	TGTGCCAGCAGCCCCTCCAGCGATTCCTACGAGCAGTACTTC
once	TRBV6-5	TRBD2	TRBJ2-1	CASSLTSVYNEQFF	TGTGCCAGCAGCCTAACTAGCGTCTACAATGAGCAGTTCTTC